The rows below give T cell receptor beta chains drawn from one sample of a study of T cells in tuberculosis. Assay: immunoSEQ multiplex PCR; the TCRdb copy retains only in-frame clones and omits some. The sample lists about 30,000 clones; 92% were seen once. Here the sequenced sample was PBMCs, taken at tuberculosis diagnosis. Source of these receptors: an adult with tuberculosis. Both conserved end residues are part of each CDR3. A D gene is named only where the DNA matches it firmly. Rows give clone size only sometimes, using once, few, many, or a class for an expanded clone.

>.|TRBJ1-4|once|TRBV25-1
TGTGCCAGCAGTGATACAGGGAAGACTAATGAAAAACTGTTTTTT
CASSDTGKTNEKLFF
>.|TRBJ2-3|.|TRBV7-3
TGTGCCAGCAGCTCGTATACAGATACGCAGTATTTT
CASSSYTDTQYF
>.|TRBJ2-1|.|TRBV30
TGTGCCTGGTCTCGGGTAGCGGCCAATGAGCAGTTCTTC
CAWSRVAANEQFF
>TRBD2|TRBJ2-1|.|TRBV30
TGTGCCTGGAGTGTGTCCCCTAGCGGGGGGGTCGGGGAGCAGTTCTTC
CAWSVSPSGGVGEQFF
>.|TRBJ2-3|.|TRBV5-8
TGTGCCAGCAGCTGGAGACTCCCGGCCACAGATACGCAGTATTTT
CASSWRLPATDTQYF
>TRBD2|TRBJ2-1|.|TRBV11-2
TGTGCCAGCAGCTTATCCTTCGGGGGGAATTACAATGAGCAGTTCTTC
CASSLSFGGNYNEQFF
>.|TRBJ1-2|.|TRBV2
TGTGCCAGCAGTGGAGGAGGGTGGGGCGGTGGCTACACCTTC
CASSGGGWGGGYTF
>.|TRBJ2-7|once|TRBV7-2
TGTGCCAGCAGCTTAGTAGCGGAACCCTACGAGCAGTACTTC
CASSLVAEPYEQYF
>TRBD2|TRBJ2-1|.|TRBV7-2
TGTGCCAGCAGCTCCGGGGGGGATGGGACAACAGAGCAGTTCTTC
CASSSGGDGTTEQFF
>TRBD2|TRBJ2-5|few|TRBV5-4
TGTGCCAGCAGCTTAAGCGGGAGGGCTGGAGAGACCCAGTACTTC
CASSLSGRAGETQYF
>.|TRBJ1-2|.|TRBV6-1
TGTGCCAGCATGGTTCGAGGATCAGATGGCTACACCTTC
CASMVRGSDGYTF
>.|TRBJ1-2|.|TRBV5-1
TGCGCCAGCAGCTTGGGAGCGGGTGGCTACACCTTC
CASSLGAGGYTF
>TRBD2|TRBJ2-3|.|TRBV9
TGTGCCAGCAGCGTAGAATCTAGCGGCTACACAGATACGCAGTATTTT
CASSVESSGYTDTQYF
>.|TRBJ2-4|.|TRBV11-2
TGTGCCAGCAGCTTGTATCTAGCCTCCATTCAGTACTTC
CASSLYLASIQYF
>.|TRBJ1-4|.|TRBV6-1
TGTGCCAGCTTTATCTCGGGCAGGGGAGCTGAAAAACTGTTTTTT
CASFISGRGAEKLFF
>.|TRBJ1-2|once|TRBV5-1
TGCGCCAGCAGCTTGTCAGGGGCAAACTATGGCTACACCTTC
CASSLSGANYGYTF
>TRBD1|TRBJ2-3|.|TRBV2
TGTGCCAGACAGGGGCGGGTTGGCACAGATACGCAGTATTTT
CARQGRVGTDTQYF
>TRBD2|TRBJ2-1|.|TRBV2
TGTGCCAGCAAACCGGGACTAGCGGGGAGTGAGGGTGAGCAGTTCTTC
CASKPGLAGSEGEQFF
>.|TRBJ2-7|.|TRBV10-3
TGTGCCATCACAGGGGACCTGAGGAGAGACGAGCAGTACTTC
CAITGDLRRDEQYF
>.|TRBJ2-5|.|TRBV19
TGTGCCAGTAGCGGGCAGGGGAGAGAGACCCAGTACTTC
CASSGQGRETQYF
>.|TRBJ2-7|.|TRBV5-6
TGTGCCAGCAGCCCGGGGACTTACTACGAGCAGTACTTC
CASSPGTYYEQYF
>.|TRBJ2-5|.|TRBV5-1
TGCGCCAGCAGCTCCCTTCGCCTCTCAGGGGGGCAAGAGACCCAGTACTTC
CASSSLRLSGGQETQYF
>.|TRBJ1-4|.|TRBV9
TGTGCCAGCAGCCCCCGGGGGGCAACTAATGAAAAACTGTTTTTT
CASSPRGATNEKLFF
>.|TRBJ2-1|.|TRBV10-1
TGCGCCAGCAGTGAGTCGATCTTCCCCGGCGGGGCAAATTACAATGAGCAGTTCTTC
CASSESIFPGGANYNEQFF
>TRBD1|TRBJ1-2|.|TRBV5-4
TGTGCCAGCAGTCGTGACAGGGGGTATGGCTACACCTTC
CASSRDRGYGYTF
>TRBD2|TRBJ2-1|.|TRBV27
TGTGCCAGCAGTAGCCCCTCGCGGGAGTACAATGAGCAGTTCTTC
CASSSPSREYNEQFF
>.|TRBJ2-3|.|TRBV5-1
TGCGCCAGCAGCTTGTACATTAGCGGCACAGATACGCAGTATTTT
CASSLYISGTDTQYF
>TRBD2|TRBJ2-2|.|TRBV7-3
TGTGCCAGCAGCTTCTACGGGGGGGCCGACACCGGGGAGCTGTTTTTT
CASSFYGGADTGELFF
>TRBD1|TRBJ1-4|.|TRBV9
TGTGCCAGCAGCGCGGGACAGGGCCGGGAAAAACTGTTTTTT
CASSAGQGREKLFF
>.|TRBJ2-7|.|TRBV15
TGTGCCACCAGCAGAGACCCAAGAAGGGGCGAGCAGTACTTC
CATSRDPRRGEQYF
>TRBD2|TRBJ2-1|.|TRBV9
TGTGCCAGCAGCACCCGGACTAGCGGGCCTTACAATGAGCAGTTCTTC
CASSTRTSGPYNEQFF
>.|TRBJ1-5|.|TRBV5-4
TGTGCCAGCAGCGCGGGGTTTGGGTTGCCCCAGCATTTT
CASSAGFGLPQHF
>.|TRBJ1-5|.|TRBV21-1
TGTGCCAGCAGCAAAAAAGGAGGGGGCGGGAATCAGCCCCAGCATTTT
CASSKKGGGGNQPQHF
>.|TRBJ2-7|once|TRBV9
TGTGCCAGCAGCGTAGGGTCATCGATCGGGTACGAGCAGTACTTC
CASSVGSSIGYEQYF
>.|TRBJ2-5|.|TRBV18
TGTGCCAGCTCATCGGGACTCCAAGAGACCCAGTACTTC
CASSSGLQETQYF
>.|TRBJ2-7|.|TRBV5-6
TGTGCCAGCAGCTTGGGGGCAGGAGGCGGCTACGAGCAGTACTTC
CASSLGAGGGYEQYF
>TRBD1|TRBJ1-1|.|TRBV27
TGTGCCAGCAGGGACAGGGGCGGAAACACTGAAGCTTTCTTT
CASRDRGGNTEAFF
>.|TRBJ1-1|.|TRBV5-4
TGTGCCAGCAGCTTGACAGGGTCGGGCACTGAAGCTTTCTTT
CASSLTGSGTEAFF
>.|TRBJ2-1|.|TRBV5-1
TGCGCCAGCAGGGATCTGCTAGCAGGAAACAATGAGCAGTTCTTC
CASRDLLAGNNEQFF
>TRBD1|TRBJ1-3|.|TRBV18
TGTGCCAGCTCACCACAGCTGGGACAGATCTCTGGAAACACCATATATTTT
CASSPQLGQISGNTIYF
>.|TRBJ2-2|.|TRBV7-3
TGTGCCAGCAGCTTGACAGGAATCACCGGGGAGCTGTTTTTT
CASSLTGITGELFF
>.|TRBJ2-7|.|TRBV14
TGTGCCAGCAGCCAAGGCTTCAGGGACTCCTACGAGCAGTACTTC
CASSQGFRDSYEQYF
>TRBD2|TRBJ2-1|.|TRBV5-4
TGTGCCAGCAGCACGGGACTAGCGGGACGAGTTGAGCAGTTCTTC
CASSTGLAGRVEQFF
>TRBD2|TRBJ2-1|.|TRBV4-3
TGCGCCAGCAGCCATGTTAGCGGGGTTAGCTCCTACAATGAGCAGTTCTTC
CASSHVSGVSSYNEQFF